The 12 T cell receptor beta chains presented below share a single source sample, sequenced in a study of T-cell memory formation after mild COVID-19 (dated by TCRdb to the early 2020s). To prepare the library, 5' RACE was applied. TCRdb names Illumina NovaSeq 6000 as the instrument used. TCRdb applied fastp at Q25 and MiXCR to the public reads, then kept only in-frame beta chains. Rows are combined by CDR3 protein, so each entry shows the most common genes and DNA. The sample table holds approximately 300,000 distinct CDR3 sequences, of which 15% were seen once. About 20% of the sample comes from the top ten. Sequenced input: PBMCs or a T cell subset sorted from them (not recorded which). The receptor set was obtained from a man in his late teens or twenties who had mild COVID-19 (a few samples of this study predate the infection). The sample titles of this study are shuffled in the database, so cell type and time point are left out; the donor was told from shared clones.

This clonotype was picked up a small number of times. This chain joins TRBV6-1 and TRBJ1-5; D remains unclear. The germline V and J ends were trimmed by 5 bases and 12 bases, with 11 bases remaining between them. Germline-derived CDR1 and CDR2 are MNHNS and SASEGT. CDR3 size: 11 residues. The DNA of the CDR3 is TGTGCCAGCAGTTCTCCGAGACTCCAGCATTTT. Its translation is CASSSPRLQHF.

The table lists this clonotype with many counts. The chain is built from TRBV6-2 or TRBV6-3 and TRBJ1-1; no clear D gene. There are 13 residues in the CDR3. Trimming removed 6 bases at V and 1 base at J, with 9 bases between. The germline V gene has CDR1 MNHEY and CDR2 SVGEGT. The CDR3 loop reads CASSLNWNTEAFF. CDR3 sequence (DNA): TGTGCCAGCAGCTTAAATTGGAACACTGAAGCTTTCTTT.

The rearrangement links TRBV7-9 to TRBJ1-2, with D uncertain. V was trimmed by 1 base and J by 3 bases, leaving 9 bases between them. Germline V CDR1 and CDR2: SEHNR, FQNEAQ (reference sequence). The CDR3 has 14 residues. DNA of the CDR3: TGTGCCAGCAGCTTAGAAGAGTGGGACTATGGCTACACCTTC. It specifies CASSLEEWDYGYTF.

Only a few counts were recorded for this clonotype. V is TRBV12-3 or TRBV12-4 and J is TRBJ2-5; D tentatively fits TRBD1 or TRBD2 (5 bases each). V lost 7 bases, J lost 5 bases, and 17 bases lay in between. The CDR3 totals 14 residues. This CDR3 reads CASTKLRGDETQYF. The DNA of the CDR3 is TGTGCCAGCACTAAACTACGAGGGGACGAGACCCAGTACTTC.

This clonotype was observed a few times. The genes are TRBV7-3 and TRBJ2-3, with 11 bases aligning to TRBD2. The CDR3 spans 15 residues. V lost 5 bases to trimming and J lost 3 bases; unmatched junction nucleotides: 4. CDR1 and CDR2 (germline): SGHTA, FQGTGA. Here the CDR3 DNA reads TGTGCCAGCAGCCCGGGACTAGCGGAGACAGATACGCAGTATTTT. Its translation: CASSPGLAETDTQYF.

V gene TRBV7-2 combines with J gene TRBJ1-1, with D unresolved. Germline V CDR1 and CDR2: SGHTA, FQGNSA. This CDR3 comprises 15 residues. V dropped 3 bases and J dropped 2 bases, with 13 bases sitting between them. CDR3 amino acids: CASSFGNWGNTEAFF. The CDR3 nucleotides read TGTGCCAGCAGCTTCGGCAACTGGGGAAACACTGAAGCTTTCTTT.

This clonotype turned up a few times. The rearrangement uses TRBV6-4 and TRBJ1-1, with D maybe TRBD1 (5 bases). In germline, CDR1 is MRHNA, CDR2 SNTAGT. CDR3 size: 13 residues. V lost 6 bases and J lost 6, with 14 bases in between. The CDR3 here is CASREVTGAEAFF. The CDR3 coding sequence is TGTGCCAGCAGAGAAGTCACGGGGGCTGAAGCTTTCTTT.

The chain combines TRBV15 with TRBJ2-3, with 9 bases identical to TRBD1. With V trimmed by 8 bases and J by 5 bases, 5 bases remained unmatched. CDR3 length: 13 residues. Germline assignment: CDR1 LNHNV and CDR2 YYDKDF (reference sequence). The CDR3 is CATAGQGRDTQYF. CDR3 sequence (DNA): TGTGCCACCGCGGGACAGGGTCGAGATACGCAGTATTTT. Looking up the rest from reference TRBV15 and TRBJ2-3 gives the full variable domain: DAMVIQNPRYQVTQFGKPVTLSCSQTLNHNVMYWYQQKSSQAPKLLFHYYDKDFNNEADTPDNFQSRRPNTSFCFLDIRSPGLGDTAMYLCATAGQGRDTQYFGPGTRLTVL.

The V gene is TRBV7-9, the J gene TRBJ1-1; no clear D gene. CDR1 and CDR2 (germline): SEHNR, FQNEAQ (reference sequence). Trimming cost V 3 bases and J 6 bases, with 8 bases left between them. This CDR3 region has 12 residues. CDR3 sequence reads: CASSFVGSEAFF. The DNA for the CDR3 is TGTGCCAGCAGCTTCGTGGGATCTGAAGCTTTCTTT.

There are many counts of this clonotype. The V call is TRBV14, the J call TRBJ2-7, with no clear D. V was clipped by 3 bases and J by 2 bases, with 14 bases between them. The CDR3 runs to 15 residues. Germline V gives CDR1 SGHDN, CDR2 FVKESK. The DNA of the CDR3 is TGTGCCAGCAGCCAGGGTGTCGCCAATACCTACGAGCAGTACGTC. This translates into CASSQGVANTYEQYV.

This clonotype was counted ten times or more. This CDR3 is CASSKADLDRVFYEQYF. CDR3 nucleotide sequence: TGTGCCAGCAGCAAAGCCGATTTGGACAGGGTTTTCTACGAGCAGTACTTC. The chain uses TRBV21-1 and TRBJ2-7; the table's D call, TRBD1, was not checked against the DNA. TRBV21-1 is a listed pseudogene. CDR3 length: 17 amino acids.

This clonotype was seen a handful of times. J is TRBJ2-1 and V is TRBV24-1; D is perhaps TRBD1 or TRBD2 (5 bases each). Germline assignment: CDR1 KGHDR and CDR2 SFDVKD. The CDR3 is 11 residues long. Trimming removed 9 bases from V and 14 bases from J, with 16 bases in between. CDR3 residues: CATWDRRRKFF. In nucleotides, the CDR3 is TGTGCCACCTGGGACCGCCGGAGGAAGTTCTTC.